The 29 T cell receptor beta chains below were found in one sample sequenced in a study of blood T cell repertoires in COVID-19. Libraries were prepared by immunoSEQ multiplex PCR; TCRdb keeps only in-frame clonotypes and omits some of them. The top ten clones hold over 1.2% of a sample with a few hundred thousand clones, around 90% of them seen once. Sequencing input: peripheral blood. These receptors were obtained from a man older than 75 with acute or convalescent COVID-19.

This clone has just a few counts. V usage is TRBV27 and J usage is TRBJ1-1; tentatively, D is TRBD1 (5 bases). Germline V gives CDR1 MNHEY, CDR2 SMNVEV (reference sequence). The CDR3 runs 14 residues. The V end was cut by 6 bases, the J end by 3 bases, with 14 bases between. In DNA, the CDR3 is TGTGCCAGCAGCTCGGGACTTCGGGACACTGAAGCTTTCTTT. Protein sequence: CASSSGLRDTEAFF.

This chain uses TRBV23-1 with TRBJ1-4; a weak D match, TRBD1 (5 bases). TRBV23-1 is an ORF; its function is uncertain. The CDR3 has 18 amino acids. The V end was cut by 1 base, the J end by 3 bases, with 18 bases between. As DNA, the CDR3 is TGCGCCAGCAGTCAATGCAGACAGCTGGGCTTGGCTAATGAAAAACTGTTTTTT. Protein product: CASSQCRQLGLANEKLFF.

In this sample, this clone turned up a few times. The CDR3 DNA reads TGTGCCACCAGCAGAGGGTTAGGGGGATCATATGGCTACACCTTC. The encoded protein is CATSRGLGGSYGYTF. The gene calls are TRBV15 and TRBJ1-2; possibly TRBD1 for D (6 bases). Trimming removed 1 base from V and 5 bases from J, with 14 bases in between. There are 15 residues in the CDR3. In germline, CDR1 is LNHNV, CDR2 YYDKDF (reference sequence).

The chain recombines TRBV3-1 (or the pseudogene TRBV3-2) with TRBJ1-3; 9 nucleotides match TRBD1. This CDR3 contains 15 residues. V trimming: 8 bases; J trimming: 7 bases; junction bases outside the gene matches: 12. Per germline, CDR1 LGHDT and CDR2 YNNKEL (reference sequence). Written as DNA, the CDR3 is TGTGCCAGCTCACGGGGGACAGGGAGTGAGAACACCATATATTTT. This encodes CASSRGTGSENTIYF.

The chain uses TRBV6-2 or TRBV6-3 and TRBJ2-7; D possibly corresponds to TRBD1 (6 bases). The CDR3 has 13 amino acids. Trimming took 4 bases from V and 1 from J, leaving 8 bases between them. CDR1 is MNHEY, CDR2 SVGEGT, per germline. CDR3: CASSSTGSYEQYF. Here the CDR3 DNA reads TGTGCCAGCAGTTCTACAGGGTCCTACGAGCAGTACTTC.

The chain recombines TRBV15 with TRBJ2-3, with D perhaps matching TRBD2 (6 bases). CDR1 is LNHNV and CDR2 is YYDKDF in the germline V gene (reference sequence). V lost 5 bases to trimming and J lost 0 bases, with 12 bases between them. The CDR3 spans 15 residues. The CDR3 coding sequence is TGTGCCACCAGCCCAGGAGGGAGTAGCACAGATACGCAGTATTTT. Amino acids: CATSPGGSSTDTQYF.

This rearrangement joins TRBV25-1 to TRBJ2-6; perhaps TRBD2 as D (6 bases). V lost 3 bases and J 1 base, leaving 7 bases between the germline ends. The germline CDR1 and CDR2 sequences are MGHDK and SYGVNS. The CDR3 runs 15 residues. CDR3 protein: CASSEGGSGANVLTF. DNA for the CDR3: TGTGCCAGCAGTGAGGGAGGATCTGGGGCCAACGTCCTGACTTTC.

The genes are TRBV5-1 and TRBJ2-1; D not certain. The germline V and J ends were trimmed by 0 bases and 6 bases, with 7 bases remaining between them. CDR3 length: 13 residues. Germline V gives CDR1 SGHRS, CDR2 YFSETQ. This CDR3 reads CASSLETFNEQFF. The CDR3 region has the DNA TGCGCCAGCAGCTTGGAAACTTTCAATGAGCAGTTCTTC.

V gene TRBV24-1 combines with J gene TRBJ2-7; D is undetermined. The CDR3 is 15 amino acids. Germline CDR1 reads KGHDR; CDR2 reads SFDVKD. Trimming left V 1 base short and J 2 bases short, with 11 bases between. In DNA, the CDR3 is TGTGCCACCAGTGATTTACACTACCTCGCCTACGAGCAGTACTTC. Amino acid sequence: CATSDLHYLAYEQYF.

In this sample, this clone turned up once. The gene calls are TRBV19 and TRBJ2-7; 9 positions agree with TRBD2. Looked up from germline, CDR1 is LNHDA and CDR2 is SQIVND (reference sequence). CDR3 length equals 16 residues. The V segment lost 5 bases and the J segment 5 bases; nucleotides outside the gene matches: 13. Written as DNA, the CDR3 is TGTGCCAGTAGTCCCCAGCGGGAGGAGGGAAGTGACGAGCAGTACTTC. Translating gives CASSPQREEGSDEQYF. Together with reference TRBV19 and TRBJ2-7, the CDR3 gives the full variable domain: DGGITQSPKYLFRKEGQNVTLSCEQNLNHDAMYWYRQDPGQGLRLIYYSQIVNDFQKGDIAEGYSVSREKKESFPLTVTSAQKNPTAFYLCASSPQREEGSDEQYFGPGTRLTVT.

In its sample, this clone was seen once. J is TRBJ1-3 and V is TRBV6-5; no definite D call. CDR1 is MNHEY and CDR2 is SVGAGI in the germline V gene. The CDR3 totals 13 residues. V lost 4 bases, J lost 2 bases, and 6 bases lay in between. CDR3: CASSSGAGNTIYF. Written as DNA, the CDR3 is TGTGCCAGCAGTTCCGGGGCTGGAAACACCATATATTTT.

The chain couples TRBV28 to TRBJ1-2, with D unresolved. The CDR3 is 14 amino acids. Trimming cost V 5 bases and J 5 bases, with 15 bases left between them. Germline values: CDR1 MDHEN, CDR2 SYDVKM. The DNA for the CDR3 is TGTGCCAGCAGTCGGCCGAGGGTGGAATATGGCTACACCTTC. This sequence encodes CASSRPRVEYGYTF.

V gene TRBV11-2 combines with J gene TRBJ2-7, with 8 positions matching TRBD2. The J segment lost 2 bases and the V segment lost 5 bases, leaving 8 bases of the junction unmatched. The CDR3 has 15 amino acids. Germline-derived CDR1 and CDR2 are SGHAT and FQNNGV. The CDR3 nucleotides read TGTGCCAGCAGCGGCGGACTAGCCCACACCTACGAGCAGTACTTC. Its protein product is CASSGGLAHTYEQYF. Supplemented by reference TRBV11-2 and TRBJ2-7, the full variable domain reads EAGVAQSPRYKIIEKRQSVAFWCNPISGHATLYWYQQILGQGPKLLIQFQNNGVVDDSQLPKDRFSAERLKGVDSTLKIQPAKLEDSAVYLCASSGGLAHTYEQYFGPGTRLTVT.

V gene TRBV6-5 combines with J gene TRBJ2-7; 7 nucleotides align to TRBD2. V lost 6 bases, J lost 5 bases, and 7 bases stayed unmatched. Per the germline V gene, CDR1 is MNHEY and CDR2 is SVGAGI. This CDR3 has 13 amino acids. CDR3 in amino acids: CASRGGRMNEQYF. The CDR3 DNA sequence: TGTGCCAGCAGGGGGGGGAGGATGAACGAGCAGTACTTC.

The CDR3 DNA sequence: TGCGCCAGCAGCTTGGGACTAGCGTTTAGAGAGACCCAGTACTTC. It is translated as CASSLGLAFRETQYF. The chain recombines TRBV5-1 with TRBJ2-5; TRBD2 matches at 8 bases. J was trimmed by 4 bases and V by 0 bases; bases with no gene match: 5. The CDR3 runs 15 residues. Germline CDR1 reads SGHRS; CDR2 reads YFSETQ.

This chain connects TRBV25-1 to TRBJ1-1; D gene ambiguous. V dropped 2 bases and J dropped 1 base, with 8 bases sitting between them. Germline values: CDR1 MGHDK, CDR2 SYGVNS. This CDR3 is 14 amino acids long. DNA of the CDR3: TGTGCCAGCAGTGAAGGGAGACAGAACACTGAAGCTTTCTTT. Translated: CASSEGRQNTEAFF.

The rearrangement uses TRBV25-1 and TRBJ2-1; 9 nucleotides agree with TRBD2. The CDR3 is made up of 16 amino acids. The germline V gene has CDR1 MGHDK and CDR2 SYGVNS. V was pared by 6 bases and J by 8 bases, with 14 bases of the junction left unmatched. The CDR3 loop reads CASSPIVGLAVDEQFF. The DNA of the CDR3 is TGTGCCAGCAGCCCAATAGTGGGACTAGCAGTTGATGAGCAGTTCTTC.

This chain links TRBV18 with TRBJ2-1; the match to TRBD2 covers 14 bases. Germline trimming cut 3 bases from V and 10 bases from J; bases unmatched to any gene: 5. Germline V lookup: CDR1 KGHSH, CDR2 LQKENI. CDR3 length: 15 amino acids. CDR3 in amino acids: CASSPGTSGRGEQFF. In nucleotides, the CDR3 is TGTGCCAGCTCACCGGGGACTAGCGGGAGAGGAGAGCAGTTCTTC.

This chain uses TRBV9 with TRBJ1-1, with 7 bases aligning to TRBD1. The CDR3 is 14 amino acids. J was trimmed by 8 bases and V by 0 bases; bases with no gene match: 7. CDR1 and CDR2 (germline): SGDLS, YYNGEE. CDR3: CASSVVDWDSEAFF. Here the CDR3 DNA reads TGTGCCAGCAGCGTAGTTGACTGGGACAGCGAAGCTTTCTTT.

The CDR3 region has the DNA TGTGCCAGCAGCCGAGAGGGGGGGGCCTACGAGCAGTACTTC. This sequence encodes CASSREGGAYEQYF. The chain joins TRBV7-3 to TRBJ2-7; TRBD2 is a possible D gene (7 bases). Germline lookup yields CDR1 SGHTA and CDR2 FQGTGA. CDR3 size: 14 residues. V was shortened by 5 bases and J by 2 bases, with 13 bases between the two germline ends.

J is TRBJ2-2 and V is TRBV6-5; possible D gene TRBD2, 7 bases. This CDR3 contains 15 residues. The ends were cut back, 6 bases at V and 4 bases at J, with 15 bases in the middle. The germline V gene has CDR1 MNHEY and CDR2 SVGAGI. The CDR3 sequence: CASSLARGATGELFF. The CDR3 nucleotides read TGTGCCAGCAGCCTGGCTCGGGGGGCCACCGGGGAGCTGTTTTTT.

This chain joins TRBV11-2 and TRBJ1-2, with no clear D. The V gene lost 0 bases and the J gene lost 5 bases, with 7 bases spanning the gap. The CDR3 totals 13 residues. Germline V CDR1 and CDR2: SGHAT, FQNNGV. As DNA, the CDR3 is TGTGCCAGCAGCTTAGATACCAGATATGGCTACACCTTC. As protein: CASSLDTRYGYTF.

The rearrangement uses TRBV6-5 and TRBJ1-1; TRBD1 matches 9 bases. This CDR3 is built from 16 residues. Germline V gene data show CDR1 as MNHEY and CDR2 as SVGAGI. The trim removed 2 bases at V and 3 bases at J, leaving 7 bases unmatched. The CDR3: CASSYTTGGADTEAFF. Here the CDR3 DNA reads TGTGCCAGCAGTTACACCACAGGGGGCGCGGACACTGAAGCTTTCTTT.

V and J are TRBV14 and TRBJ2-5, with D perhaps matching TRBD2 (5 bases). This CDR3 spans 15 amino acids. CDR1 is SGHDN, CDR2 FVKESK, per germline. Between the trimmed V and J ends, which lost 0 bases and 8 bases, there was a span of 16 bases. CDR3 sequence (DNA): TGTGCCAGCAGCCAAGATGTAGCTAGCCCCGGAACCCAGTACTTC. Translation: CASSQDVASPGTQYF.

This chain links TRBV20-1 with TRBJ1-1; TRBD1 might be the D (6 bases). CDR3 length: 13 amino acids. Germline assignment: CDR1 DFQATT and CDR2 SNEGSKA (reference sequence). V lost 3 bases, J lost 4 bases, and 12 bases lay in between. The CDR3, as DNA: TGCAGTGCTAGTCTAAGGGGGATCACTGAAGCTTTCTTT. It is translated as CSASLRGITEAFF.

The chain joins TRBV5-1 to TRBJ2-2, with 7 bases matching TRBD2. Unmatched junction bases numbered 12, after V lost 6 bases and J lost 4 bases. Germline V gene lookup returns CDR1 SGHRS and CDR2 YFSETQ. The CDR3 runs 16 residues. This chain's CDR3 is CASTAPSGLSTGELFF. CDR3 sequence (DNA): TGCGCCAGCACCGCCCCTAGCGGCTTGAGCACCGGGGAGCTGTTTTTT. Looking up the rest from reference TRBV5-1 and TRBJ2-2 gives the full variable domain: KAGVTQTPRYLIKTRGQQVTLSCSPISGHRSVSWYQQTPGQGLQFLFEYFSETQRNKGNFPGRFSGRQFSNSRSEMNVSTLELGDSALYLCASTAPSGLSTGELFFGEGSRLTVL.

The chain has TRBV25-1 and TRBJ1-1, with D tentatively TRBD1 (5 bases). CDR1 and CDR2 (germline): MGHDK, SYGVNS. This CDR3 has 16 residues. The V gene lost 4 bases and the J gene lost 3 bases, with 18 bases spanning the gap. The CDR3 region is CASSAPNGGWDTEAFF. The CDR3 DNA sequence: TGTGCCAGCAGTGCCCCAAACGGGGGTTGGGACACTGAAGCTTTCTTT.

J is TRBJ2-3 and V is TRBV28, with 7 bases that match TRBD2. From germline, CDR1 is MDHEN and CDR2 SYDVKM. The CDR3 length is 14 residues. Unmatched junction bases numbered 7, after V lost 2 bases and J lost 8 bases. CDR3 loop: CASSLLAGVVTQYF. CDR3 nucleotides: TGTGCCAGCAGTTTACTCGCGGGAGTGGTTACGCAGTATTTT.

The chain uses TRBV2 and TRBJ2-7; 10 bases line up with TRBD2. The germline gives CDR1 SNHLY, CDR2 FYNNEI. There are 14 residues in the CDR3. V lost 5 bases and J lost 5; bases outside the gene matches: 6. Written as DNA, the CDR3 is TGTGCCAGCAGTCTAGCGGGGGTGATAGACGAGCAGTACTTC. This translates into CASSLAGVIDEQYF.